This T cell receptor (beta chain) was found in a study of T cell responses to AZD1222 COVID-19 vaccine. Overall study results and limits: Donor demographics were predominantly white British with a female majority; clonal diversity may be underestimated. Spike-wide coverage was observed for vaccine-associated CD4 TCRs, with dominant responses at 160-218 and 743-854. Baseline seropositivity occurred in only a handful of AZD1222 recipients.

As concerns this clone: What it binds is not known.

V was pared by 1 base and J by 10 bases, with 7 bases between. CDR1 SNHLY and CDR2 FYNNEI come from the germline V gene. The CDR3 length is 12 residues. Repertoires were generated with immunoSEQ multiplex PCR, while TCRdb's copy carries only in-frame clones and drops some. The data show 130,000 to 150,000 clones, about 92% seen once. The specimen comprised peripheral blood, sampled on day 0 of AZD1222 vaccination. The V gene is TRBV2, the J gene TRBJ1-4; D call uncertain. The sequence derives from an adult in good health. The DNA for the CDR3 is TGTGCCAGCAGTGAAGTGTCTGTAAAACTGTTTTTT. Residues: CASSEVSVKLFF.